This T cell receptor (beta chain) was profiled in a study of cytomegalovirus exposure and HLA in healthy donors. On the study more broadly: From HLA-typed donors, an early data release held about 85 million unique TCRs.

In its sample, this clone was seen a few times. The antigen is undetermined. A read error may produce the germline difference seen at one junction end. The CDR3 has 16 residues. Germline-derived CDR1 and CDR2 are SGHKS and YYEKEE (reference sequence). PCR employed 60 Vbeta and 13 Jbeta primers. In the original analysis: A later analysis tallied approximately 87 million unique TCR beta chains, around 11 million of them shared. Produced via immunoSEQ multiplex PCR; TCRdb's table is partial and in-frame only. From that table come the V and J calls and clone size; the DNA was used to work out D and trimming. Seen here are some 110,000 clones, 65% to 75% observed once, and the top ten hold around 4.2%. Study conclusions and caveats: About 87% or about 30% of the time was how often most TCR beta V segments were productive, according to an earlier analysis. Some TCR beta chains (164 of them) were listed as cytomegalovirus-associated.

What was sequenced was PBMCs. This clonotype was sampled from a woman aged 50 to 60 in good health and CMV-seropositive. This chain joins TRBV5-5 and TRBJ2-3, with a weak D call TRBD1 (5 bases). The CDR3 DNA reads as TGCGCCAGCAGCCCAGAAATAGGGGCTATCCGAAATACGCAGTATTTT. Translated: CASSPEIGAIRNTQYF. The variable domain in full, completed from reference TRBV5-5 and TRBJ2-3, reads DAGVTQSPTHLIKTRGQQVTLRCSPISGHKSVSWYQQVLGQGPQFIFQYYEKEERGRGNFPDRFSARQFPNYSSELNVNALLLGDSALYLCASSPEIGAIRNTQYFGPGTRLTVL.